This T cell receptor beta chain was identified during a study of OX40 agonist ivuxolimab in advanced cancers. Produced via immunoSEQ multiplex PCR; TCRdb's table is partial and in-frame only. In the table there are about 55,000 clones, 89% of which are singletons. The specimen was CD4+ or CD8+ T cells sorted from blood, collected in a trial of the OX40 agonist ivuxolimab. The source is an adult with an advanced solid tumor such as melanoma, head and neck, liver or kidney cancer.

CDR3 sequence reads: CAWSNYGYTF. For the CDR3, the DNA is TGTGCCTGGAGTAACTATGGCTACACCTTC. The chain combines TRBV30 with TRBJ1-2; D not certain. CDR1 and CDR2 (germline): GTSNPN, SVGIG (reference sequence). The V and J ends lost 2 bases and 2 bases respectively, with 0 bases between them. This CDR3 has 10 residues.